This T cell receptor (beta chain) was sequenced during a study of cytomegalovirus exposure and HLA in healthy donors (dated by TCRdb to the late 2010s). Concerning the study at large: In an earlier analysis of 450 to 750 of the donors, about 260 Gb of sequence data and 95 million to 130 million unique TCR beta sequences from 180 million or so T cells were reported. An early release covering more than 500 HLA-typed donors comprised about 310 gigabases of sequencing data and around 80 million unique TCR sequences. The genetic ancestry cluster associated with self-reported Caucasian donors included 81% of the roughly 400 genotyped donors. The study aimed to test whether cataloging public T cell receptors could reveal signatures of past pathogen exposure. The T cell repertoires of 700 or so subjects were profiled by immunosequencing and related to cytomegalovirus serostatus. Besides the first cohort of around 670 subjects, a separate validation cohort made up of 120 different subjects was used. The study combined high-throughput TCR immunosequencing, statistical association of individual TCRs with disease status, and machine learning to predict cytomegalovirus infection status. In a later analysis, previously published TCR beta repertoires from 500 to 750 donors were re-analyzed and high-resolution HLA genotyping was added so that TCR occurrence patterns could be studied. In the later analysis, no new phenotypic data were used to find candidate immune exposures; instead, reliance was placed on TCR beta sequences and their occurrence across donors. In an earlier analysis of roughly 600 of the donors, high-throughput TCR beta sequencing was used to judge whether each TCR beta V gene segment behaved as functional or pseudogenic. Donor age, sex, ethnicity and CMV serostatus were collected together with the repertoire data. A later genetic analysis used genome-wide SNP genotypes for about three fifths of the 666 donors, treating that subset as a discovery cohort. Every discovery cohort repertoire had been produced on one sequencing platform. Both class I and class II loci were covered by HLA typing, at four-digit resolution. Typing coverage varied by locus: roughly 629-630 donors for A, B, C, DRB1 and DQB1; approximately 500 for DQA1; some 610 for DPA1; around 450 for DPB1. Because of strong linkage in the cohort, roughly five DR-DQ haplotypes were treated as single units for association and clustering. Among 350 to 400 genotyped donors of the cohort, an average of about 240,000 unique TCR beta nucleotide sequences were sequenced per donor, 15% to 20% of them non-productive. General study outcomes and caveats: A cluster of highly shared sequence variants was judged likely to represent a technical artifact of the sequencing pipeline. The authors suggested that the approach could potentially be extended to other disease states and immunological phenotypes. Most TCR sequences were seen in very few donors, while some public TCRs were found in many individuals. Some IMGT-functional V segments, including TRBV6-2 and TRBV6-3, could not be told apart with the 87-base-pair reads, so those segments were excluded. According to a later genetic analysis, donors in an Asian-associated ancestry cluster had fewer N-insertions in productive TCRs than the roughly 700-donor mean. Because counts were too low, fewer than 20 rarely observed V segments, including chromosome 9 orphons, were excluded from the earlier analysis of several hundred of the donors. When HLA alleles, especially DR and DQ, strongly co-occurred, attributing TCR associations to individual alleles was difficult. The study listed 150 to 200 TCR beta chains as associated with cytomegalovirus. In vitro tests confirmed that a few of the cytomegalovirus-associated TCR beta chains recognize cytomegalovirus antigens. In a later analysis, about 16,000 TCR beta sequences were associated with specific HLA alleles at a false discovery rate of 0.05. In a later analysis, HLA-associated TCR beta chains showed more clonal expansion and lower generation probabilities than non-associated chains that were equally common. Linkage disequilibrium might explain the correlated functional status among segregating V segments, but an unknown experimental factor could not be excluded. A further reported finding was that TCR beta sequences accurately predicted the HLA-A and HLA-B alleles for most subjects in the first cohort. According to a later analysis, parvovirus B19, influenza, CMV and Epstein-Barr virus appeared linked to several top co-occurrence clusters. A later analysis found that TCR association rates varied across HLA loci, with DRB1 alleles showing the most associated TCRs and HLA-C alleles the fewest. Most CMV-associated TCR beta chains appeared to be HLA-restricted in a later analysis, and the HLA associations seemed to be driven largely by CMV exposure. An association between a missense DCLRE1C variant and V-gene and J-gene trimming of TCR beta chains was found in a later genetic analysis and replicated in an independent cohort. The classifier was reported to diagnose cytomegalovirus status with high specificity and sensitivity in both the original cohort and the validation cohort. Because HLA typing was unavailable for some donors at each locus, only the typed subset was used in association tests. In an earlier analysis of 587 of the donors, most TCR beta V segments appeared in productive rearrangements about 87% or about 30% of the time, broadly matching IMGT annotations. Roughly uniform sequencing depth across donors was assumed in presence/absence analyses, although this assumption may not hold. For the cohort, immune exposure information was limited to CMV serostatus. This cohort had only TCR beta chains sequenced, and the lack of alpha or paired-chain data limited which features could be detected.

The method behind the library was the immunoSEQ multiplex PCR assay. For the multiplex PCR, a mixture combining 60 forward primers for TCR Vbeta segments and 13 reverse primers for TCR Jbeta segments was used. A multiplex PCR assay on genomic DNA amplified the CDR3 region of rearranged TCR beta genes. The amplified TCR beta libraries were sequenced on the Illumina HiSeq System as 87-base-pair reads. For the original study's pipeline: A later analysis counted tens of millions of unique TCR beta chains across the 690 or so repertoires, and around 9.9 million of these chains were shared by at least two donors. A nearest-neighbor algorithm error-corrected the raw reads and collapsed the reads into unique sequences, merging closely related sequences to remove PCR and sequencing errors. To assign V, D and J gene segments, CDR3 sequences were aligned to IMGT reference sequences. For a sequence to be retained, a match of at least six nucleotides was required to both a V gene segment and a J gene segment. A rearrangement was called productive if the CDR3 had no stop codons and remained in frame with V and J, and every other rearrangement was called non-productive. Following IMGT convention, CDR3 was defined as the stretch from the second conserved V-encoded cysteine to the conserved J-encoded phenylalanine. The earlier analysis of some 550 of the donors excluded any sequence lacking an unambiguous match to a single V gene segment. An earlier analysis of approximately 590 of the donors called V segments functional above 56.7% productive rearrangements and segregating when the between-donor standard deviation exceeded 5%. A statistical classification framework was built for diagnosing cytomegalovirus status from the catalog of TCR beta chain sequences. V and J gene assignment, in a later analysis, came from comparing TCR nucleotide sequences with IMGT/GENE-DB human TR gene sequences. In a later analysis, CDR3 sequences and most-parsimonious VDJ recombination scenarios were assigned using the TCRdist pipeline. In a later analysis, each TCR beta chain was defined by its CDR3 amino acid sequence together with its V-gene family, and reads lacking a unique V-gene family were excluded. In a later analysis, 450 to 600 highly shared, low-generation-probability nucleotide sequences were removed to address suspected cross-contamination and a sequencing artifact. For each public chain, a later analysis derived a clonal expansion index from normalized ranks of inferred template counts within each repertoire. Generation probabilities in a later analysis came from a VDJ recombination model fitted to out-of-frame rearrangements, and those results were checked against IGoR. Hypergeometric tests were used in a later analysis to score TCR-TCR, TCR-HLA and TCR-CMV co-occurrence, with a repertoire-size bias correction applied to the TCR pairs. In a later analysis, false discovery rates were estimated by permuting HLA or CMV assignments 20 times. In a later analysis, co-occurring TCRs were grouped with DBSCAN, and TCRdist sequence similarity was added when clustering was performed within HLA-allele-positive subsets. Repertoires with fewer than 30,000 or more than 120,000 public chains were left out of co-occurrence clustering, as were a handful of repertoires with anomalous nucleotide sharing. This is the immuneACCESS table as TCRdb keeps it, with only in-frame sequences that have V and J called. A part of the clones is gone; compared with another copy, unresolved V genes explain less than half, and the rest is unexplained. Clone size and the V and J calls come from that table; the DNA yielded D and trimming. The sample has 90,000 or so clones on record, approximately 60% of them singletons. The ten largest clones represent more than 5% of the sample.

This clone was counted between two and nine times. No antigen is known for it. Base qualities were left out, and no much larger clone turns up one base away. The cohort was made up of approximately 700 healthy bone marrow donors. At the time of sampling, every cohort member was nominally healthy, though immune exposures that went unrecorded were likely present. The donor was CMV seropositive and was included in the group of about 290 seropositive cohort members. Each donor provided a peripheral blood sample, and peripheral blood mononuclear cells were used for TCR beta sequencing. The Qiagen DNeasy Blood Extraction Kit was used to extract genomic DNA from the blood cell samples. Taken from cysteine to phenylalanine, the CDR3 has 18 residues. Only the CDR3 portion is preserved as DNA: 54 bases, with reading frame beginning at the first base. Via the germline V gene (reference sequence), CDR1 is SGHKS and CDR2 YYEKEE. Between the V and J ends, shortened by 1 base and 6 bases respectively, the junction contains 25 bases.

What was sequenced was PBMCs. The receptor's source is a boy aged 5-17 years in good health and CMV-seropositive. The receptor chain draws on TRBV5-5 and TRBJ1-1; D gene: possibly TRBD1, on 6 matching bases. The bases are TGTGCCAGCAGCTTGTTATCCGGGGGGCGCGGAGGACACTCTGAAGCTTTCTTT. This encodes CASSLLSGGRGGHSEAFF.